This T cell receptor (beta chain) was sequenced during a study of shared clonotypes between healthy human individuals. Study-wide background: CD4 naive and memory got three plates each, CD8 naive two, CD8 memory one.

Each cell subset's genomic DNA was divided evenly among several immunoSEQ plates. Assay: immunoSEQ multiplex PCR; the TCRdb copy retains only in-frame clones and omits some. The sample consists of under 1 million clones, 80% to 95% of them appearing once. Overall study results and limits: The diversity represented, both genetic and in exposure history, was limited by few donors. Generation probabilities of non-shared clonotypes were lower (relative to those shared by all four donors).

In the naive CD8 group, cells lacked CD45RO and were positively selected for CCR7, so terminally differentiated effector memory CD45RA+ cells were left out. A word on this clone: Its antigen is not identified.

The CDR3 extends over 20 amino acids. The V end was cut by 4 bases, the J end by 0 bases, with 30 bases between. CDR1 is SQVTM, CDR2 ANQGSEA, per germline. The V gene is TRBV29-1, the J gene TRBJ1-2; possible D gene TRBD1, 6 bases. Sequencing was done on a sample of naive CD8+ T cells sorted from blood. The origin of this receptor is a young man in good health. This CDR3 reads CSVGGLVQGERSPTNYGYTF. The CDR3 DNA sequence: TGCAGCGTTGGGGGCCTAGTACAGGGCGAGCGATCACCGACTAACTATGGCTACACCTTC.